The sequence of this TCR beta chain was determined in a study of control samples from healthy donors and cancer patients. TCRdb's copy holds only in-frame clones and misses some; the assay was immunoSEQ multiplex PCR. The data contain about 140,000 clones, approximately 94% of them singletons. With 3 bases removed from V and 3 bases from J, the gap between germline ends came to 12 bases. Germline V CDR1 and CDR2: LGHDT, YNNKEL (reference sequence). CDR3 length: 15 amino acids. The chain couples TRBV3-1 (or the pseudogene TRBV3-2) to TRBJ2-1; D perhaps matches TRBD2 (6 bases). Sequenced material: blood. The receptor was isolated from a man aged 35 to 55 in good health. The CDR3, as DNA: TGTGCCAGCAGCCATTTAAACGGGGGCTACAATGAGCAGTTCTTC. Residues: CASSHLNGGYNEQFF.